The next 31 T cell receptor beta chains were all read from a single sample in a study of blood T cell repertoires in COVID-19. The data were produced by immunoSEQ multiplex PCR, yet TCRdb's version contains in-frame clones alone and is incomplete. There are under 250,000 clones in the sample; approximately 90% occur only once, and approximately 2.4% lies in the top ten. What was sequenced was peripheral blood. The receptors here all came from a man aged 30-40 years with COVID-19, enrolled during active disease.

In DNA form, the CDR3 reads TGTGCCAGCAGGCCCGGGACAGGGAGGCAGTACTTC. Translated, it gives CASRPGTGRQYF. The chain couples TRBV5-6 to TRBJ2-7; 9 bases align to TRBD1. The germline V gene has CDR1 SGHDT and CDR2 YYEEEE. The CDR3 loop spans 12 amino acids. After removal of 5 bases from V and 9 bases from J, the junction contained 6 bases not matched to a gene.

This chain uses TRBV2 with TRBJ1-6; D unresolved. Trimming took 5 bases from V and 4 from J, leaving 15 bases between them. This CDR3 spans 16 amino acids. The germline CDR1 and CDR2 sequences are SNHLY and FYNNEI. The CDR3, as DNA: TGTGCCAGCAGTTTGGAGGGCCGCGCTTATAATTCACCCCTCCACTTT. It is translated as CASSLEGRAYNSPLHF.

V usage is TRBV27 and J usage is TRBJ2-1; 9 bases line up with TRBD1. Germline V lookup: CDR1 MNHEY, CDR2 SMNVEV (reference sequence). The CDR3 totals 19 residues. V shed 3 bases, J shed 2 bases, and the junction held 14 bases outside the gene matches. The CDR3 region has the DNA TGTGCCAGCAGTTTCTGGATCGGGGCCGGGACAGGGACCTACAATGAGCAGTTCTTC. Amino acids: CASSFWIGAGTGTYNEQFF.

The V gene is TRBV11-2, the J gene TRBJ2-1; no reliable D call. Trimming stripped 2 bases from V and 4 bases from J, with 6 bases between. CDR3 length: 13 residues. Looked up from germline, CDR1 is SGHAT and CDR2 is FQNNGV. The CDR3 coding sequence is TGTGCCAGCAGCTTATCCAAATACAATGAGCAGTTCTTC. Protein sequence: CASSLSKYNEQFF.

The gene calls are TRBV7-2 and TRBJ1-5, with TRBD1 identical over 9 bases. The V and J ends lost 2 bases and 5 bases, in that order; junction bases with no gene match: 4. This CDR3 is 15 amino acids long. Per germline, CDR1 SGHTA and CDR2 FQGNSA. In DNA, the CDR3 is TGTGCCAGCAGCTTAAAGACAGGGGGGTATCAGCCCCAGCATTTT. This gives the protein CASSLKTGGYQPQHF.

This chain uses TRBV7-2 with TRBJ2-7; TRBD1 agrees at 7 bases. Germline V CDR1 and CDR2: SGHTA, FQGNSA. V was pared by 3 bases and J by 3 bases, with 5 bases of the junction left unmatched. The length of the CDR3 is 14 residues. CDR3 coding DNA: TGTGCCAGCAGCTTCGGGACAGCTTACTACGAGCAGTACTTC. Translating gives CASSFGTAYYEQYF. Full variable domain (rest looked up from reference TRBV7-2 and TRBJ2-7): GAGVSQSPSNKVTEKGKDVELRCDPISGHTALYWYRQSLGQGLEFLIYFQGNSAPDKSGLPSDRFSAERTGGSVSTLTIQRTQQEDSAVYLCASSFGTAYYEQYFGPGTRLTVT.

The chain recombines TRBV9 with TRBJ2-7; 7 bases match TRBD1. Germline CDR1 reads SGDLS; CDR2 reads YYNGEE. This CDR3 has 14 residues. Trimming removed 3 bases from V and 2 bases from J; junction bases left unmatched: 5. CDR3: CASSADRTTYEQYF. In DNA form, the CDR3 reads TGTGCCAGCAGCGCGGACAGGACCACCTACGAGCAGTACTTC.

The V and J genes are TRBV21-1 and TRBJ2-7; the D call in the table, TRBD2, was not verified against the DNA. TRBV21-1 has pseudogene status. This CDR3 has 14 residues. In DNA form, the CDR3 reads TGTGCCAGCAGCAAAGGACTAGCGGCGTACGAGCAGTACTTC. It yields the protein CASSKGLAAYEQYF.

The chain couples TRBV28 to TRBJ1-5; D possibly corresponds to TRBD1 (5 bases). This CDR3 has 13 residues. Germline V lookup: CDR1 MDHEN, CDR2 SYDVKM. V was shortened by 8 bases and J by 6 bases, with 14 bases between the two germline ends. DNA for the CDR3: TGTGCCAGCTCCGTCCCACAGGTTCAGCCCCAGCATTTT. Translated: CASSVPQVQPQHF. Drawing the rest from reference TRBV28 and TRBJ1-5, the complete variable domain is DVKVTQSSRYLVKRTGEKVFLECVQDMDHENMFWYRQDPGLGLRLIYFSYDVKMKEKGDIPEGYSVSREKKERFSLILESASTNQTSMYLCASSVPQVQPQHFGDGTRLSIL.

The chain employs TRBV5-8 and TRBJ2-5, with 7 bases that match TRBD2. V lost 3 bases to trimming and J lost 5 bases; unmatched junction nucleotides: 7. Germline assignment: CDR1 SGHTS and CDR2 YDEGEE. The length of the CDR3 is 14 residues. In DNA, the CDR3 is TGTGCCAGCAGCTCCCCCGGGGGAGGGGAGACCCAGTACTTC. It encodes CASSSPGGGETQYF.

The chain uses TRBV27 and TRBJ2-7, with 13 positions matching TRBD2. CDR3 size: 14 residues. Germline V gives CDR1 MNHEY, CDR2 SMNVEV (reference sequence). Trimming removed 8 bases from V and 5 bases from J; junction bases left unmatched: 6. CDR3 loop: CASRTGLAGDEQYF. As DNA, the CDR3 is TGTGCCAGCCGAACCGGACTAGCGGGAGACGAGCAGTACTTC.

The genes are TRBV28 and TRBJ1-2, with unresolved D. Trimming took 2 bases from V and 8 from J, leaving 18 bases between them. This CDR3 comprises 15 residues. In germline, CDR1 is MDHEN, CDR2 SYDVKM. The CDR3 DNA follows: TGTGCCAGCAGTTTACCCAACCGCGGGTTAGCGGGCTACACCTTC. It codes for CASSLPNRGLAGYTF.

The V gene is TRBV5-1, the J gene TRBJ2-1, with D unresolved. This CDR3 spans 11 amino acids. Trimming shortened V by 4 bases and J by 5 bases, and 4 bases separated the two germline ends. CDR1 is SGHRS, CDR2 YFSETQ, per germline. The CDR3 is CASSPDNEQFF. In nucleotides, the CDR3 is TGCGCCAGCAGCCCGGACAATGAGCAGTTCTTC.

In nucleotides, the CDR3 is TGTGCCAGCACTACCACTAGCGGGAGTCATTACGAGCAGTACTTC. Its protein is CASTTTSGSHYEQYF. The chain uses TRBV6-5 and TRBJ2-7, with 11 bases identical to TRBD2. The V gene's germline CDR1 is MNHEY and CDR2 SVGAGI. The CDR3 is 15 residues long. The J segment lost 4 bases and the V segment lost 7 bases, leaving 9 bases of the junction unmatched.

On this clone itself: Sequence at one end of the junction differs from germline and may be a read error. The chain joins TRBV19 to TRBJ2-7, with a possible D match to TRBD2 (6 bases). The CDR3 has 13 amino acids. Germline values: CDR1 LNHDA, CDR2 SQIVND (reference sequence). CDR3 DNA sequence: TGTGCCAGTCGGAGGGCCTCCTCCGACGAGCAGTACTTC. Amino acid sequence: CASRRASSDEQYF.

This chain joins TRBV5-4 and TRBJ2-3; 13 bases map to TRBD2. Germline trimming cut 3 bases from V and 6 bases from J; bases unmatched to any gene: 10. Germline-derived CDR1 and CDR2 are SGHNT and YYREEE (reference sequence). The CDR3 has 17 amino acids. The DNA for the CDR3 is TGTGCCAGCAGCTCGTTGGGACTAGCGGGGTGGAAGGATACGCAGTATTTT. This sequence encodes CASSSLGLAGWKDTQYF.

J is TRBJ1-3 and V is TRBV5-1; D call uncertain. V was shortened by 4 bases and J by 0 bases, with 17 bases between the two germline ends. This CDR3 comprises 17 residues. Germline assignment: CDR1 SGHRS and CDR2 YFSETQ. CDR3: CASSLPQTGVSGNTIYF. The CDR3 DNA sequence: TGCGCCAGCAGCCTACCCCAGACTGGAGTCTCTGGAAACACCATATATTTT. The whole variable domain, filled in from reference TRBV5-1 and TRBJ1-3, reads KAGVTQTPRYLIKTRGQQVTLSCSPISGHRSVSWYQQTPGQGLQFLFEYFSETQRNKGNFPGRFSGRQFSNSRSEMNVSTLELGDSALYLCASSLPQTGVSGNTIYFGEGSWLTVV.

The chain carries TRBV19 and TRBJ1-1, with 7 nucleotides matching TRBD1. The trim removed 5 bases at V and 5 bases at J, leaving 17 bases unmatched. The CDR3 is made up of 17 amino acids. Per germline, CDR1 LNHDA and CDR2 SQIVND (reference sequence). The CDR3 coding sequence is TGTGCCAGTAGTCCCAGGACAGGAGCCTACATCAGAACTGAAGCTTTCTTT. The encoded protein is CASSPRTGAYIRTEAFF.

V gene TRBV5-1 combines with J gene TRBJ1-1; possible D gene TRBD1, 6 bases. V gave up 7 bases and J gave up 7 bases, with 17 bases separating them. The CDR3 runs to 13 residues. Per the germline V gene, CDR1 is SGHRS and CDR2 is YFSETQ. CDR3 DNA sequence: TGCGCCAGCGCGGCGGAACAGGGCCTTGAAGCTTTCTTT. Its translation is CASAAEQGLEAFF.

The genes are TRBV19 and TRBJ2-2; 7 nucleotides align to TRBD1. This CDR3 is built from 16 residues. Germline-derived CDR1 and CDR2 are LNHDA and SQIVND (reference sequence). V shed 5 bases, J shed 6 bases, and the junction held 12 bases outside the gene matches. The CDR3 DNA follows: TGTGCCAGTAGTCTAATCCAATACAGGGGTTCCGGGGAGCTGTTTTTT. Protein: CASSLIQYRGSGELFF.

This chain joins TRBV27 and TRBJ2-1; TRBD2 agrees at 8 bases. V gave up 3 bases and J gave up 4 bases; unmatched junction bases: 8. Germline assignment: CDR1 MNHEY and CDR2 SMNVEV (reference sequence). This CDR3 is 16 amino acids long. The CDR3 region has the DNA TGTGCCAGCAGTTTGGGGAGACTAGCGACTTACAATGAGCAGTTCTTC. Translating gives CASSLGRLATYNEQFF.

The rearrangement uses TRBV7-8 and TRBJ2-2, with 11 nucleotides matching TRBD1. The germline V gene has CDR1 SGHVS and CDR2 FQNEAQ. The CDR3 runs to 14 residues. Unmatched junction bases numbered 6, after V lost 7 bases and J lost 8 bases. CDR3 sequence: CASTVGQGAGELFF. CDR3 nucleotides: TGTGCCAGCACCGTAGGACAGGGGGCGGGGGAGCTGTTTTTT.

The rearrangement uses TRBV6-2 or TRBV6-3 and TRBJ2-1; D possibly corresponds to TRBD2 (5 bases). Trimming left V 4 bases short and J 6 bases short, with 13 bases between. Germline V CDR1 and CDR2: MNHEY, SVGEGT. This CDR3 contains 14 residues. The CDR3 DNA reads as TGTGCCAGCAGTTGGGCGGGTTTGTTCAATGAGCAGTTCTTC. As protein: CASSWAGLFNEQFF.

The J gene is TRBJ2-1, the V gene TRBV3-1 (or the pseudogene TRBV3-2); 7 bases match TRBD2. The germline gives CDR1 LGHDT, CDR2 YNNKEL (reference sequence). V lost 1 base and J lost 3; bases outside the gene matches: 12. This CDR3 region has 18 residues. The CDR3 loop reads CASSQVYTSDKGYNEQFF. For the CDR3, the DNA is TGTGCCAGCAGCCAAGTATATACTAGCGATAAAGGCTACAATGAGCAGTTCTTC.

The chain has TRBV7-9 and TRBJ1-6, with D perhaps matching TRBD1 (6 bases). The CDR3 runs 14 residues. The germline V and J ends were trimmed by 2 bases and 7 bases, with 9 bases remaining between them. The V gene's germline CDR1 is SEHNR and CDR2 FQNEAQ (reference sequence). Here the CDR3 reads CASSLHRDNSPLHF. DNA for the CDR3: TGTGCCAGCAGCTTACACAGGGACAATTCACCCCTCCACTTT.

For this clone: A read error may produce the germline difference seen at one junction end. The chain is built from TRBV19 and TRBJ1-5, with TRBD1 identical over 7 bases. This CDR3 is built from 15 residues. Germline assignment: CDR1 LNHDA and CDR2 SQIVND (reference sequence). The CDR3 coding sequence is TGTGCCAGTAGTCCTAGGGACAGTAGCCATCAGCCCCAGCATTTT. This gives the protein CASSPRDSSHQPQHF.

The V gene is TRBV4-1, the J gene TRBJ1-6; TRBD1 matches 8 bases. V lost 3 bases, J lost 3 bases, and 10 bases stayed unmatched. Germline V gene lookup returns CDR1 MGHRA and CDR2 YSYEKL. The length of the CDR3 is 18 residues. The CDR3 loop reads CASSQGTGSLIYNSPLHF. The CDR3 DNA is TGCGCCAGCAGCCAGGGGACAGGTTCGTTGATCTATAATTCACCCCTCCACTTT.

V usage is TRBV24-1 and J usage is TRBJ1-2, with D possibly matching TRBD1 (5 bases). The CDR3 extends over 14 amino acids. V was clipped by 0 bases and J by 8 bases, with 12 bases between them. CDR1 is KGHDR and CDR2 is SFDVKD in the germline V gene. Here the CDR3 reads CATSDLQGRWGYTF. CDR3 bases: TGTGCCACCAGTGATTTGCAGGGTAGGTGGGGCTACACCTTC.

The J gene is TRBJ1-3, the V gene TRBV2, with D uncertain. CDR1 is SNHLY, CDR2 FYNNEI, per germline. This CDR3 is 13 amino acids long. With 7 bases removed from V and 9 bases from J, the gap between germline ends came to 16 bases. The CDR3 DNA is TGTGCCAGCACGCGGCAGTCTCTAGGCACCATATATTTT. Protein: CASTRQSLGTIYF.

The J gene is TRBJ1-2, the V gene TRBV6-2 or TRBV6-3; 7 positions agree with TRBD1. CDR1 MNHEY and CDR2 SVGEGT come from the germline V gene. The CDR3 totals 16 residues. The junction had 11 bases not matched to a gene; V was cut back by 3 bases and J by 4 bases. CDR3 nucleotide sequence: TGTGCCAGCAGTTATATGGGGACAGCGCTTACCTATGGCTACACCTTC. Amino acid sequence: CASSYMGTALTYGYTF.

This chain links TRBV3-1 (or the pseudogene TRBV3-2) with TRBJ1-1; 8 bases agree with TRBD1. Germline trimming cut 2 bases from V and 6 bases from J; bases unmatched to any gene: 8. The CDR3 has 15 residues. The germline V gene has CDR1 LGHDT and CDR2 YNNKEL (reference sequence). CDR3 DNA: TGTGCCAGCAGCCAACTTAGAACAGGGGGGGCTGAAGCTTTCTTT. It is translated as CASSQLRTGGAEAFF.